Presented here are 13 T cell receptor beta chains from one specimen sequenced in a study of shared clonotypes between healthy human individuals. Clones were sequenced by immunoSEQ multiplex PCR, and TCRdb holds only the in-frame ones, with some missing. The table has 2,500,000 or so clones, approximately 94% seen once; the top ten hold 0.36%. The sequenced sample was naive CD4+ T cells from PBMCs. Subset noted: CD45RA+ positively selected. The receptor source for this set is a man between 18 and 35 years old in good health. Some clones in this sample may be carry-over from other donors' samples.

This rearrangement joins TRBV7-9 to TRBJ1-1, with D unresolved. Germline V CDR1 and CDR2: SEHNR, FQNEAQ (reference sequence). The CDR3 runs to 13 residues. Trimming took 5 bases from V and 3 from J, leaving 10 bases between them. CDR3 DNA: TGTGCCAGCAGCCCCGGGCAGGACACTGAAGCTTTCTTT. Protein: CASSPGQDTEAFF.

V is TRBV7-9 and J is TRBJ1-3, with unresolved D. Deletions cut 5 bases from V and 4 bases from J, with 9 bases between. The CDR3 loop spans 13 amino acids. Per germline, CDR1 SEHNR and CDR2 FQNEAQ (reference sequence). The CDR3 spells CASSDGRGNTIYF. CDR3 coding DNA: TGTGCCAGCAGCGACGGAAGGGGAAACACCATATATTTT.

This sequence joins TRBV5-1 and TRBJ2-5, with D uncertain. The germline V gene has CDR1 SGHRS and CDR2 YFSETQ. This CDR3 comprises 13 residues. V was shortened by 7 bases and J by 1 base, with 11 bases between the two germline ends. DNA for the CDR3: TGCGCCAGCTCTGTCGCGATCCAAGAGACCCAGTACTTC. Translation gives CASSVAIQETQYF.

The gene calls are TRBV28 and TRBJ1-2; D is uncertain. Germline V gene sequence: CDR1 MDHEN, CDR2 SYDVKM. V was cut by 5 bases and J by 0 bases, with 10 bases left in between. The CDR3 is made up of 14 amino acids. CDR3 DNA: TGTGCCAGCAGTCCCCACGAGGCTAACTATGGCTACACCTTC. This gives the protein CASSPHEANYGYTF.

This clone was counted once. The CDR3 DNA reads as TGTGCCAGTAGTATCTACCGGCAGGGGTACGGCTACACCTTC. It encodes CASSIYRQGYGYTF. This rearrangement joins TRBV19 to TRBJ1-2, with D possibly being TRBD1 (6 bases). The germline V gene encodes CDR1 LNHDA and CDR2 SQIVND (reference sequence). The CDR3 covers 14 residues. Trimming stripped 3 bases from V and 8 bases from J, with 16 bases between.

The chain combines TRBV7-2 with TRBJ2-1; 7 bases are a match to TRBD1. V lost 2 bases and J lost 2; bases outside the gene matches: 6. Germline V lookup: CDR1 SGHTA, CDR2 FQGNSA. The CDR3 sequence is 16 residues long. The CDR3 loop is CASSLFMGQTYNEQFF. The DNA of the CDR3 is TGTGCCAGCAGCTTATTTATGGGACAGACCTACAATGAGCAGTTCTTC.

The CDR3 loop reads CASSPGPVPPGYTF. The CDR3 region has the DNA TGTGCCAGCAGCCCAGGACCCGTCCCCCCTGGCTACACCTTC. This chain links TRBV6-6 with TRBJ1-2; D is unclear. The ends were cut back, 6 bases at V and 7 bases at J, with 18 bases in the middle. The CDR3 covers 14 residues. CDR1 MNHNY and CDR2 SVGAGI come from the germline V gene (reference sequence).

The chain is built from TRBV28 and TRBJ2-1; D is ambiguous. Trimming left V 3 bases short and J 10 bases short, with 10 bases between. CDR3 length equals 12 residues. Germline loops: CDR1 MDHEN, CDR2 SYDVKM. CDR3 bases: TGTGCCAGCAGTTTCGGGTTGCAAGAGCAGTTCTTC. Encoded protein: CASSFGLQEQFF.

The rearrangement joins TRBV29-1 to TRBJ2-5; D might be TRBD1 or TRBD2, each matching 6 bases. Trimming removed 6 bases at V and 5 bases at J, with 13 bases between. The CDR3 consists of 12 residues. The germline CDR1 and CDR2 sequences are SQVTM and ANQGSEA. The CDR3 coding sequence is TGCAGCGTAACTCCGGGGGCGGAGACCCAGTACTTC. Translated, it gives CSVTPGAETQYF.

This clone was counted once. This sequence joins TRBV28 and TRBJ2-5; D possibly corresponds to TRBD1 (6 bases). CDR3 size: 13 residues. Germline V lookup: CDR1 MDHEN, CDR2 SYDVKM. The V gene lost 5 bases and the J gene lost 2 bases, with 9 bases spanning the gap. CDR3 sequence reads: CASSRTAQETQYF. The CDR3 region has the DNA TGTGCCAGCAGTAGGACAGCACAAGAGACCCAGTACTTC.

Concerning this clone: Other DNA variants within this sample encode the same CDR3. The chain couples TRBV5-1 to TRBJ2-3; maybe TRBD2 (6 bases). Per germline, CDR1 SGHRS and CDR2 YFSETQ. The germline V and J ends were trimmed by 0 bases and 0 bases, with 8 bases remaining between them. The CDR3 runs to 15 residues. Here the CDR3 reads CASSLAGGSTDTQYF. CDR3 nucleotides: TGCGCCAGCAGCTTGGCTGGGGGGAGCACAGATACGCAGTATTTT.

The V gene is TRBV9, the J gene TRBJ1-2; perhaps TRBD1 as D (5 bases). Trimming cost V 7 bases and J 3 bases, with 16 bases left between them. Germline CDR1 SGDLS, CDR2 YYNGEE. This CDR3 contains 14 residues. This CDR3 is CASSLGVFDYGYTF. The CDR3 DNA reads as TGTGCCAGCTCCCTGGGGGTTTTTGACTATGGCTACACCTTC.

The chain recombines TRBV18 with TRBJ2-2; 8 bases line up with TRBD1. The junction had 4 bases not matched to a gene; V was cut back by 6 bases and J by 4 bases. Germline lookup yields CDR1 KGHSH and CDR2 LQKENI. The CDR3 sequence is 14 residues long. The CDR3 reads CASSQDRATGELFF. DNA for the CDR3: TGTGCCAGCTCGCAGGACAGGGCCACCGGGGAGCTGTTTTTT.